These 11 T cell receptor beta chains originate from one sample sequenced in a study of blood T cell repertoires in COVID-19. Sequencing was performed with immunoSEQ multiplex PCR; in TCRdb, only in-frame clones are kept and a portion is missing. Of roughly 200,000 clones listed, about 82% are singletons. The sequenced sample was PBMCs or T cells enriched from blood (not recorded which). These receptors all come from a middle-aged man with acute COVID-19.

Only a few counts were recorded for this clone. The V gene is TRBV7-6, the J gene TRBJ1-5; 7 nucleotides match TRBD1. CDR3 length: 13 amino acids. From germline, CDR1 is SGHVS and CDR2 FNYEAQ. Trimming removed 5 bases from V and 6 bases from J; junction bases left unmatched: 4. The CDR3 loop reads CASSPGQLQPQHF. In DNA, the CDR3 is TGTGCCAGCAGCCCGGGACAGCTTCAGCCCCAGCATTTT.

The chain carries TRBV28 and TRBJ2-1; 13 bases align to TRBD2. CDR1 and CDR2 (germline): MDHEN, SYDVKM. This CDR3 spans 15 amino acids. V was pared by 5 bases and J by 8 bases, with 6 bases of the junction left unmatched. CDR3 residues: CASSQWTSGSDEQFF. CDR3 DNA: TGTGCCAGCAGTCAATGGACTAGCGGGAGCGATGAGCAGTTCTTC.

V and J are TRBV5-1 and TRBJ2-7; the D is unclear. From germline, CDR1 is SGHRS and CDR2 YFSETQ. CDR3 length: 11 residues. V shed 0 bases and J shed 6 bases, with 4 bases lying between them. The CDR3: CASSLEAEQYF. DNA of the CDR3: TGCGCCAGCAGCTTGGAAGCCGAGCAGTACTTC.

The count of this clone is one. The V gene is TRBV5-1, the J gene TRBJ1-4; 8 nucleotides agree with TRBD1. The J segment lost 4 bases and the V segment lost 5 bases, leaving 7 bases of the junction unmatched. Germline V gene sequence: CDR1 SGHRS, CDR2 YFSETQ. The length of the CDR3 is 15 residues. CDR3 nucleotide sequence: TGCGCCAGCAGTCAGGACAGGGCGGTTAATGAAAAACTGTTTTTT. Its translation: CASSQDRAVNEKLFF.

The V gene is TRBV7-9, the J gene TRBJ2-5; D call uncertain. The length of the CDR3 is 16 residues. The germline V gene has CDR1 SEHNR and CDR2 FQNEAQ (reference sequence). The V end was cut by 5 bases, the J end by 2 bases, with 18 bases between. CDR3 nucleotide sequence: TGTGCCAGCAGCCTGTCTCGGGTAGCCAGTCAAGAGACCCAGTACTTC. It codes for CASSLSRVASQETQYF.

This chain uses TRBV5-1 with TRBJ1-5; maybe TRBD1 (6 bases). V dropped 4 bases and J dropped 6 bases, with 14 bases sitting between them. In germline, CDR1 is SGHRS, CDR2 YFSETQ. This CDR3 contains 14 residues. CDR3 in amino acids: CASSPDTGLQPQHF. DNA for the CDR3: TGCGCCAGCAGCCCAGACACAGGGCTTCAGCCCCAGCATTTT.

The chain carries TRBV28 and TRBJ1-4, with D possibly matching TRBD1 (6 bases). The CDR3 has 14 residues. Trimming took 8 bases from V and 8 from J, leaving 18 bases between them. Germline CDR1 MDHEN, CDR2 SYDVKM. CDR3 nucleotides: TGTGCCAGCGTCTCCCAGGGGTTCGGAGAAAAACTGTTTTTT. Translated: CASVSQGFGEKLFF.

This chain links TRBV10-3 with TRBJ2-7, with D unclear. Trimming removed 0 bases from V and 2 bases from J, with 11 bases in between. The germline V gene encodes CDR1 ENHRY and CDR2 SYGVKD. The CDR3 contains 15 residues. The DNA of the CDR3 is TGTGCCATCAGTGAGTCGAGTACTCATACCTACGAGCAGTACTTC. This translates into CAISESSTHTYEQYF.

This clone turned up a few times. The V gene is TRBV28, the J gene TRBJ2-7, with 7 bases identical to TRBD2. The germline gives CDR1 MDHEN, CDR2 SYDVKM. After removal of 2 bases from V and 9 bases from J, the junction contained 10 bases not matched to a gene. The CDR3 totals 14 residues. As DNA, the CDR3 is TGTGCCAGCAGTTTAGTGAAGGGAGGGCTAGGGCAGTACTTC. Translated, it gives CASSLVKGGLGQYF. Full variable domain (outside the CDR3, taken from reference TRBV28 and TRBJ2-7): DVKVTQSSRYLVKRTGEKVFLECVQDMDHENMFWYRQDPGLGLRLIYFSYDVKMKEKGDIPEGYSVSREKKERFSLILESASTNQTSMYLCASSLVKGGLGQYFGPGTRLTVT.

The V gene is TRBV2, the J gene TRBJ2-7; TRBD1 matches at 8 bases. J was trimmed by 4 bases and V by 5 bases; bases with no gene match: 7. The CDR3 has 14 residues. Germline V lookup: CDR1 SNHLY, CDR2 FYNNEI. CDR3 amino acids: CASSQEQGVYEQYF. CDR3 nucleotides: TGTGCCAGCAGTCAGGAACAGGGGGTTTACGAGCAGTACTTC.

This chain connects TRBV6-4 to TRBJ2-1, with 7 bases that match TRBD2. This CDR3 region has 18 residues. CDR1 and CDR2 (germline): MRHNA, SNTAGT. V was pared by 0 bases and J by 10 bases, with 18 bases of the junction left unmatched. CDR3 loop: CASSDSKIALGREKEQFF. In nucleotides, the CDR3 is TGTGCCAGCAGTGACTCGAAAATAGCCCTGGGGAGGGAGAAAGAGCAGTTCTTC.